This entry lists 27 T cell receptor beta chains sequenced from one sample in a study of radiation and T cells in renal cell carcinoma. The time point denotes: blood 4 weeks post-SBRT, at nephrectomy. This sample's treatment: 15 Gy SBRT to primary tumor, nephrectomy 4 weeks later. TCRdb's table, derived via immunoSEQ multiplex PCR, lists solely in-frame clones and lacks some. The sample records more than 120,000 clones, 75% to 90% being singletons. The source material was blood, sampled from a patient whose treatment included radiotherapy and nephrectomy. The receptors here all came from a woman between 45 and 60 years old with renal cell carcinoma.

The chain employs TRBV27 and TRBJ1-2, with 8 bases matching TRBD1. V shed 5 bases, J shed 1 base, and the junction held 6 bases outside the gene matches. Germline V CDR1 and CDR2: MNHEY, SMNVEV (reference sequence). The CDR3 is made up of 15 amino acids. The CDR3 sequence is CASSIRTGNNYGYTF. The CDR3, as DNA: TGTGCCAGCAGTATCCGGACAGGGAATAACTATGGCTACACCTTC.

This chain uses TRBV5-6 with TRBJ2-6; D unclear. The CDR3 runs 18 residues. Trimming took off 4 bases at V and 2 bases at J, with 19 bases between the two ends. CDR1 and CDR2 (germline): SGHDT, YYEEEE. CDR3 nucleotides: TGTGCCAGCAGCCCCAGGTCTCCGTTTAAGGCTGGGGCCAACGTCCTGACTTTC. Protein sequence: CASSPRSPFKAGANVLTF.

The rearrangement uses TRBV19 and TRBJ2-1; no firm D call. Germline lookup yields CDR1 LNHDA and CDR2 SQIVND (reference sequence). This CDR3 has 16 residues. Trimming stripped 3 bases from V and 0 bases from J, with 12 bases between. Here the CDR3 reads CASSITAESSYNEQFF. In nucleotides, the CDR3 is TGTGCCAGTAGTATTACGGCCGAGAGCTCCTACAATGAGCAGTTCTTC.

V usage is TRBV4-1 and J usage is TRBJ1-5, with D possibly matching TRBD1 (6 bases). Trimming took 0 bases from V and 2 from J, leaving 11 bases between them. The CDR3 is 16 residues long. Germline V gene sequence: CDR1 MGHRA, CDR2 YSYEKL. This chain's CDR3 is CASSQEGRGGNQPQHF. CDR3 nucleotides: TGCGCCAGCAGCCAAGAAGGTAGGGGGGGCAATCAGCCCCAGCATTTT.

The chain recombines TRBV11-3 with TRBJ1-3; D is uncertain. Germline V lookup: CDR1 SGHNT, CDR2 YENEEA. V was pared by 1 base and J by 0 bases, with 10 bases between. This CDR3 spans 16 amino acids. The CDR3 loop is CASSLGVGLSGNTIYF. The CDR3 DNA is TGTGCCAGCAGCTTAGGTGTTGGCCTCTCTGGAAACACCATATATTTT.

Details on this clone: The same CDR3 also results from other DNA sequences found in this sample. This chain links TRBV7-9 with TRBJ2-7; D is possibly TRBD1 (5 bases). CDR1 is SEHNR and CDR2 is FQNEAQ in the germline V gene (reference sequence). This CDR3 is 11 amino acids long. Trimming cost V 6 bases and J 4 bases, with 7 bases left between them. The CDR3 DNA follows: TGTGCCAGCAGTCCAGGGTACGAGCAGTACTTC. This encodes CASSPGYEQYF.

This chain connects TRBV21-1 to TRBJ1-5; the D call TRBD1 from the table was never checked on the DNA. TRBV21-1 is annotated as a pseudogene. The CDR3 length is 12 residues. As DNA, the CDR3 is TGTGCCAGCATAGGGGACAATCAGCCCCAGCATTTT. Encoded protein: CASIGDNQPQHF.

The chain couples TRBV7-9 to TRBJ1-4; the match to TRBD1 covers 9 bases. V lost 5 bases to trimming and J lost 7 bases; unmatched junction nucleotides: 11. The CDR3 has 16 amino acids. The germline CDR1 and CDR2 sequences are SEHNR and FQNEAQ (reference sequence). DNA for the CDR3: TGTGCCAGCAGCCCTAACACAGGGGGCATTGGTGAAAAACTGTTTTTT. This translates into CASSPNTGGIGEKLFF.

CDR3 protein: CASSQGQGNYGYTF. The CDR3, as DNA: TGTGCCAGCAGCCAAGGACAGGGGAACTATGGCTACACCTTC. The chain combines TRBV5-4 with TRBJ1-2, with 9 bases fitting TRBD1. V was clipped by 4 bases and J by 2 bases; unmatched bases: 3. This CDR3 has 14 amino acids. The germline gives CDR1 SGHNT, CDR2 YYREEE (reference sequence).

V gene TRBV11-3 combines with J gene TRBJ2-1; 8 positions agree with TRBD2. Germline V gene lookup returns CDR1 SGHNT and CDR2 YENEEA. The J segment lost 9 bases and the V segment lost 5 bases, leaving 12 bases of the junction unmatched. The CDR3 is 15 amino acids. As DNA, the CDR3 is TGTGCCAGCAGCCCCGGGGGGGGAGAGGTTAGTGAGCAGTTCTTC. Protein product: CASSPGGGEVSEQFF.

The CDR3 DNA is TGTGCCAGCAGCTGGAACAAGGGGCCCTACGAGCAGTACTTC. This encodes CASSWNKGPYEQYF. The chain joins TRBV7-9 to TRBJ2-7, with D possibly being TRBD1 (5 bases). Germline assignment: CDR1 SEHNR and CDR2 FQNEAQ (reference sequence). The CDR3 length is 14 residues. The germline V and J ends were trimmed by 4 bases and 2 bases, with 12 bases remaining between them. Full variable domain (outside the CDR3, taken from reference TRBV7-9 and TRBJ2-7): DTGVSQNPRHKITKRGQNVTFRCDPISEHNRLYWYRQTLGQGPEFLTYFQNEAQLEKSRLLSDRFSAERPKGSFSTLEIQRTEQGDSAMYLCASSWNKGPYEQYFGPGTRLTVT.

This chain connects TRBV28 to TRBJ1-3; D is possibly TRBD1 (6 bases). Trimming cost V 5 bases and J 4 bases, with 12 bases left between them. The germline CDR1 and CDR2 sequences are MDHEN and SYDVKM. The length of the CDR3 is 14 residues. Here the CDR3 DNA reads TGTGCCAGCAGTCCGGGGGCCGGCGGAAACACCATATATTTT. It codes for CASSPGAGGNTIYF.

The chain is built from TRBV21-1 and TRBJ2-7; the table names TRBD2, a call not compared with the DNA. TRBV21-1 is a listed pseudogene. There are 19 residues in the CDR3. The CDR3 nucleotides read TGTGCCAGCAGGGGCACGGGACTAGCGGGAGCTCCGATTCAGCGCGAGCAGTACTTC. Its translation is CASRGTGLAGAPIQREQYF.

This clone appeared a single time. This chain joins TRBV4-3 and TRBJ1-2; D gene unclear. The CDR3 consists of 13 residues. V was clipped by 3 bases and J by 8 bases, with 13 bases between them. CDR1 and CDR2 (germline): LGHNA, YSLEER. The DNA of the CDR3 is TGCGCCAGCAGCCACCGACATCTCTTAGGCTACACCTTC. Encoded protein: CASSHRHLLGYTF.

The chain is built from TRBV6-5 and TRBJ1-5, with a tentative D call TRBD1 (6 bases). Trimming removed 1 base at V and 6 bases at J, with 10 bases between. The CDR3 spans 14 residues. CDR1 is MNHEY, CDR2 SVGAGI, per germline. CDR3 region: CASSYFTGSQPQHF. In DNA, the CDR3 is TGTGCCAGCAGTTACTTTACAGGGAGTCAGCCCCAGCATTTT.

The rearrangement links TRBV28 to TRBJ2-7, with D perhaps TRBD1 (6 bases). The V end was cut by 10 bases, the J end by 5 bases, with 24 bases between. The CDR3 runs to 15 residues. Germline V CDR1 and CDR2: MDHEN, SYDVKM. CDR3: CATGIMRQAVDEQYF. The CDR3 DNA follows: TGTGCCACCGGGATTATGAGACAGGCGGTCGACGAGCAGTACTTC.

This clone came up once. The chain employs TRBV7-2 and TRBJ2-7; D gene uncertain. V lost 3 bases and J 5 bases, leaving 14 bases between the germline ends. Germline V gives CDR1 SGHTA, CDR2 FQGNSA. The CDR3 runs 14 residues. CDR3 in DNA: TGTGCCAGCAGCTTGATAATGGGAAAGAACGAGCAGTACTTC. It is translated as CASSLIMGKNEQYF.

The chain employs TRBV28 and TRBJ1-4; D not certain. The CDR3 contains 15 residues. In germline, CDR1 is MDHEN, CDR2 SYDVKM. V lost 5 bases to trimming and J lost 7 bases, with 17 bases between them. CDR3 in DNA: TGTGCCAGCAGTCAGATCGGGGAAGGAGCTGAAAAACTGTTTTTT. Protein product: CASSQIGEGAEKLFF.

This clone was recorded only once. The J gene is TRBJ2-5, the V gene TRBV9; TRBD2 aligns across 9 bases. Germline V CDR1 and CDR2: SGDLS, YYNGEE. V gave up 3 bases and J gave up 4 bases; unmatched junction bases: 7. The CDR3 loop spans 15 amino acids. The CDR3 DNA sequence: TGTGCCAGCAGCGGAGGAGCTAGCGGGGCAGAGACCCAGTACTTC. Amino acids: CASSGGASGAETQYF.

This clone has a handful of counts. The chain uses TRBV4-1 and TRBJ1-3; 7 nucleotides align to TRBD1. The trim removed 3 bases at V and 4 bases at J, leaving 3 bases unmatched. Germline V gene data show CDR1 as MGHRA and CDR2 as YSYEKL. CDR3 length: 14 amino acids. The CDR3 DNA follows: TGCGCCAGCAGCCATACAGGGGACGGAAACACCATATATTTT. It is translated as CASSHTGDGNTIYF.

V and J are TRBV5-1 and TRBJ2-2; 14 bases are a match to TRBD2. V was pared by 4 bases and J by 0 bases, with 5 bases of the junction left unmatched. This CDR3 comprises 18 residues. Germline CDR1 SGHRS, CDR2 YFSETQ. This CDR3 reads CASSPGLAGGSNTGELFF. The CDR3 DNA reads TGCGCCAGCAGCCCTGGACTAGCGGGAGGCTCGAACACCGGGGAGCTGTTTTTT.

The V gene is TRBV9, the J gene TRBJ1-5; 10 bases are a match to TRBD1. Germline CDR1 SGDLS, CDR2 YYNGEE. The CDR3 consists of 14 residues. The V and J ends lost 4 bases and 7 bases, in that order; junction bases with no gene match: 5. The CDR3 here is CASSRGQGNQPQHF. For the CDR3, the DNA is TGTGCCAGCAGCAGGGGACAGGGGAACCAGCCCCAGCATTTT.

In DNA, the CDR3 is TGCGCCAGCAGCTTCGATGATCAGGGGAAGCGGGGGGGCACCTACGAGCAGTACTTC. It codes for CASSFDDQGKRGGTYEQYF. The genes are TRBV5-1 and TRBJ2-7; TRBD2 matches at 10 bases. V lost 2 bases and J lost 2; bases outside the gene matches: 16. Germline loops: CDR1 SGHRS, CDR2 YFSETQ. The CDR3 runs to 19 residues.

The gene calls are TRBV5-1 and TRBJ2-1, with 7 bases lining up with TRBD2. The germline gives CDR1 SGHRS, CDR2 YFSETQ. The CDR3 is made up of 15 amino acids. V trimming: 4 bases; J trimming: 6 bases; junction bases outside the gene matches: 10. The CDR3 is CASSPGTGGGNEQFF. The DNA of the CDR3 is TGCGCCAGCAGCCCTGGGACGGGGGGTGGCAATGAGCAGTTCTTC. The complete variable domain, with remaining parts taken from reference TRBV5-1 and TRBJ2-1, reads KAGVTQTPRYLIKTRGQQVTLSCSPISGHRSVSWYQQTPGQGLQFLFEYFSETQRNKGNFPGRFSGRQFSNSRSEMNVSTLELGDSALYLCASSPGTGGGNEQFFGPGTRLTVL.

The chain uses TRBV10-3 and TRBJ1-3, with D unresolved. Germline V gene sequence: CDR1 ENHRY, CDR2 SYGVKD. This CDR3 region has 16 residues. V was pared by 3 bases and J by 0 bases, with 12 bases between. CDR3 protein: CAISDLTESSGNTIYF. CDR3 sequence (DNA): TGTGCCATCAGTGATCTGACGGAAAGCTCTGGAAACACCATATATTTT.

The gene calls are TRBV4-1 and TRBJ2-3; D may be TRBD1 (6 bases). The length of the CDR3 is 13 residues. From germline, CDR1 is MGHRA and CDR2 YSYEKL. V gave up 6 bases and J gave up 4 bases, with 11 bases separating them. CDR3 bases: TGCGCCAGCAGACAGGGTCTTGCAGATACGCAGTATTTT. This gives the protein CASRQGLADTQYF.

The gene calls are TRBV7-2 and TRBJ2-5, with TRBD2 matching 16 bases. Looked up from germline, CDR1 is SGHTA and CDR2 is FQGNSA. The junction had 4 bases not matched to a gene; V was cut back by 7 bases and J by 5 bases. The CDR3 is 15 amino acids. This CDR3 is CASTPGLAGGETQYF. The CDR3, as DNA: TGTGCCAGCACCCCGGGACTAGCGGGAGGGGAGACCCAGTACTTC.